Listed below are T cell receptor beta chains from one sample, sequenced in a study of brain T cells in children with intractable seizures. TCRdb keeps only in-frame clones here, not all; method: immunoSEQ multiplex PCR. Of under 400,000 clones in the sample, about 94% were seen once. The sample here was peripheral blood, taken roughly 5 months after surgery. These receptors came from a boy under three years old with tuberous sclerosis and intractable seizures. The CDR3 runs from the conserved cysteine through the conserved F or W. The D gene is left open where the match is weak. Expanded clones are given a class, and other clones once, few, many or no size at all.

J gene: TRBJ1-1
V gene: TRBV29-1
clone size: -
D gene: -
CDR3 length: 13
CDR3 protein: CSVGGGMRPEAFF
CDR3 DNA: TGCAGCGTTGGGGGGGGCATGCGACCTGAAGCTTTCTTT

J gene: TRBJ2-7
V gene: TRBV19
clone size: once
D gene: -
CDR3 length: 14
CDR3 protein: CASRATAYYYEQYF
CDR3 DNA: TGTGCCAGTAGAGCGACAGCGTACTACTACGAGCAGTACTTC

J gene: TRBJ2-5
V gene: TRBV6-5
clone size: -
D gene: -
CDR3 length: 12
CDR3 protein: CASSQREETQYF
CDR3 DNA: TGTGCCAGCTCTCAAAGAGAGGAGACCCAGTACTTC

J gene: TRBJ2-5
V gene: TRBV6-5
clone size: -
D gene: -
CDR3 length: 16
CDR3 protein: CASSYSKGPRRETQYF
CDR3 DNA: TGTGCCAGCAGTTACTCGAAGGGGCCCCGGAGGGAGACCCAGTACTTC

J gene: TRBJ2-7
V gene: TRBV30
clone size: -
D gene: -
CDR3 length: 11
CDR3 protein: CAWGQTYEQYF
CDR3 DNA: TGTGCCTGGGGACAAACCTACGAGCAGTACTTC

J gene: TRBJ2-1
V gene: TRBV6-2/TRBV6-3
clone size: -
D gene: -
CDR3 length: 17
CDR3 protein: CASSPPGRGNSYNEQFF
CDR3 DNA: TGTGCCAGCAGCCCCCCGGGGCGAGGGAACTCCTACAATGAGCAGTTCTTC

J gene: TRBJ1-2
V gene: TRBV7-2
clone size: -
D gene: -
CDR3 length: 15
CDR3 protein: CASSLFARDNYGYTF
CDR3 DNA: TGTGCCAGCAGCTTATTTGCCAGGGATAACTATGGCTACACCTTC

J gene: TRBJ1-1
V gene: TRBV5-1
clone size: -
D gene: -
CDR3 length: 13
CDR3 protein: CASSRYREREAFF
CDR3 DNA: TGCGCCAGCAGTCGTTACAGGGAAAGGGAAGCTTTCTTT

J gene: TRBJ1-3
V gene: TRBV30
clone size: once
D gene: TRBD1
CDR3 length: 14
CDR3 protein: CAWDRGSSGNTIYF
CDR3 DNA: TGTGCCTGGGACAGGGGAAGCTCTGGAAACACCATATATTTT

J gene: TRBJ2-2
V gene: TRBV11-3
clone size: -
D gene: -
CDR3 length: 12
CDR3 protein: CASSLGTGELFF
CDR3 DNA: TGTGCCAGCAGCTTGGGGACCGGGGAGCTGTTTTTT

J gene: TRBJ2-2
V gene: TRBV7-2
clone size: -
D gene: TRBD2
CDR3 length: 14
CDR3 protein: CASSWSGGAGELFF
CDR3 DNA: TGTGCCAGCAGCTGGAGCGGGGGGGCCGGGGAGCTGTTTTTT

J gene: TRBJ2-7
V gene: TRBV7-2
clone size: -
D gene: TRBD2
CDR3 length: 15
CDR3 protein: CASSLVGGGDYEQYF
CDR3 DNA: TGTGCCAGCAGCTTAGTAGGCGGGGGTGACTACGAGCAGTACTTC

J gene: TRBJ2-5
V gene: TRBV14
clone size: -
D gene: TRBD1
CDR3 length: 15
CDR3 protein: CASSHSGTGVETQYF
CDR3 DNA: TGTGCCAGCAGCCATTCCGGGACAGGGGTTGAGACCCAGTACTTC

J gene: TRBJ2-6
V gene: TRBV7-9
clone size: -
D gene: -
CDR3 length: 17
CDR3 protein: CASSLVTSSSGANVLTF
CDR3 DNA: TGTGCCAGCAGCTTAGTCACATCGAGCTCTGGGGCCAACGTCCTGACTTTC

J gene: TRBJ1-6
V gene: TRBV30
clone size: -
D gene: TRBD1
CDR3 length: 13
CDR3 protein: CACPTGPYSPLHF
CDR3 DNA: TGTGCCTGCCCGACAGGGCCCTACTCACCCCTCCACTTT

J gene: TRBJ2-5
V gene: TRBV30
clone size: -
D gene: TRBD2
CDR3 length: 13
CDR3 protein: CACVLAGGKTQYF
CDR3 DNA: TGTGCCTGTGTACTAGCGGGGGGGAAGACCCAGTACTTC

J gene: TRBJ2-1
V gene: TRBV11-2
clone size: -
D gene: TRBD2
CDR3 length: 17
CDR3 protein: CASSSHWAGGLYNEQFF
CDR3 DNA: TGTGCCAGCAGCTCCCACTGGGCGGGGGGGCTTTACAATGAGCAGTTCTTC

J gene: TRBJ1-1
V gene: TRBV6-5
clone size: -
D gene: -
CDR3 length: 14
CDR3 protein: CASSYYRSNTEAFF
CDR3 DNA: TGTGCCAGCAGTTACTACAGGTCGAACACTGAAGCTTTCTTT

J gene: TRBJ1-1
V gene: TRBV12-3/TRBV12-4
clone size: -
D gene: -
CDR3 length: 13
CDR3 protein: CASSPSQAAEAFF
CDR3 DNA: TGTGCCAGCAGTCCCTCACAGGCCGCTGAAGCTTTCTTT

J gene: TRBJ1-2
V gene: TRBV27
clone size: -
D gene: TRBD1
CDR3 length: 17
CDR3 protein: CASRSSGTETANYGYTF
CDR3 DNA: TGTGCCAGCAGATCCTCCGGGACAGAGACAGCTAACTATGGCTACACCTTC

J gene: TRBJ2-2
V gene: TRBV5-1
clone size: -
D gene: -
CDR3 length: 13
CDR3 protein: CASSLGYTGELFF
CDR3 DNA: TGCGCCAGCAGCTTGGGGTACACCGGGGAGCTGTTTTTT

J gene: TRBJ2-5
V gene: TRBV25-1
clone size: once
D gene: -
CDR3 length: 14
CDR3 protein: CASSEERIQETQYF
CDR3 DNA: TGTGCCAGCAGTGAAGAAAGGATTCAAGAGACCCAGTACTTC

J gene: TRBJ2-1
V gene: TRBV6-5
clone size: -
D gene: -
CDR3 length: 13
CDR3 protein: CASSLLAGNEQFF
CDR3 DNA: TGTGCCAGCAGCCTCCTAGCTGGCAATGAGCAGTTCTTC

J gene: TRBJ2-3
V gene: TRBV15
clone size: -
D gene: -
CDR3 length: 15
CDR3 protein: CATSRSRSSTDTQYF
CDR3 DNA: TGTGCCACCAGCAGGAGCAGGAGCAGCACAGATACGCAGTATTTT

J gene: TRBJ1-2
V gene: TRBV29-1
clone size: many
D gene: TRBD1
CDR3 length: 13
CDR3 protein: CSVPRTGNYGYTF
CDR3 DNA: TGCAGCGTACCCAGGACAGGGAACTATGGCTACACCTTC

J gene: TRBJ2-5
V gene: TRBV7-2
clone size: -
D gene: TRBD2
CDR3 length: 16
CDR3 protein: CASSLAFLAGVETQYF
CDR3 DNA: TGTGCCAGCAGCTTAGCGTTCCTAGCGGGAGTGGAGACCCAGTACTTC

J gene: TRBJ1-2
V gene: TRBV28
clone size: -
D gene: -
CDR3 length: 12
CDR3 protein: CASSFWGGYHTF
CDR3 DNA: TGTGCCAGCAGTTTTTGGGGGGGGTATCACACCTTC

J gene: TRBJ2-1
V gene: TRBV11-2
clone size: -
D gene: -
CDR3 length: 13
CDR3 protein: CASSLEEGTKQFF
CDR3 DNA: TGTGCCAGCAGCTTAGAGGAGGGAACCAAGCAGTTCTTC

J gene: TRBJ2-1
V gene: TRBV11-2
clone size: -
D gene: -
CDR3 length: 15
CDR3 protein: CASSSRDNSYNEQFF
CDR3 DNA: TGTGCCAGCAGCTCCCGGGACAACTCGTACAATGAGCAGTTCTTC

J gene: TRBJ2-3
V gene: TRBV30
clone size: -
D gene: TRBD1
CDR3 length: 18
CDR3 protein: CAWSVFTGGQGAKDTQYF
CDR3 DNA: TGTGCCTGGAGTGTATTCACCGGGGGACAGGGGGCGAAAGATACGCAGTATTTT

J gene: TRBJ2-7
V gene: TRBV30
clone size: -
D gene: TRBD2
CDR3 length: 13
CDR3 protein: CAWIAGDSYEQYF
CDR3 DNA: TGTGCCTGGATAGCGGGAGACTCCTACGAGCAGTACTTC

J gene: TRBJ2-6
V gene: TRBV7-9
clone size: -
D gene: TRBD1
CDR3 length: 21
CDR3 protein: CASSIQGKGEDAGAGANVLTF
CDR3 DNA: TGTGCCAGCAGCATACAGGGGAAGGGCGAGGATGCGGGTGCCGGGGCCAACGTCCTGACTTTC

J gene: TRBJ1-2
V gene: TRBV4-1
clone size: -
D gene: -
CDR3 length: 13
CDR3 protein: CASSPNGGGGYTF
CDR3 DNA: TGCGCCAGCAGCCCCAACGGGGGGGGCGGCTACACCTTC

J gene: TRBJ2-1
V gene: TRBV9
clone size: -
D gene: -
CDR3 length: 12
CDR3 protein: CASSVEFREQFF
CDR3 DNA: TGTGCCAGCAGCGTAGAGTTCCGCGAGCAGTTCTTC

J gene: TRBJ2-3
V gene: TRBV28
clone size: -
D gene: -
CDR3 length: 18
CDR3 protein: CASSSTSRGGIFTDTQYF
CDR3 DNA: TGTGCCAGCAGTTCAACCAGCAGGGGCGGGATATTCACAGATACGCAGTATTTT

J gene: TRBJ1-4
V gene: TRBV4-1
clone size: -
D gene: -
CDR3 length: 19
CDR3 protein: CASSLGGTPRRTTNEKLFF
CDR3 DNA: TGCGCCAGCAGCCTAGGCGGGACCCCAAGAAGGACAACTAATGAAAAACTGTTTTTT

J gene: TRBJ2-1
V gene: TRBV10-2
clone size: -
D gene: -
CDR3 length: 14
CDR3 protein: CASSFPGVDDEQFF
CDR3 DNA: TGCGCCAGCAGTTTCCCAGGGGTTGACGATGAGCAGTTCTTC

J gene: TRBJ2-3
V gene: TRBV30
clone size: once
D gene: TRBD2
CDR3 length: 15
CDR3 protein: CAWSLLAALTDTQYF
CDR3 DNA: TGTGCCTGGAGTTTACTAGCGGCCCTCACAGATACGCAGTATTTT

J gene: TRBJ2-7
V gene: TRBV30
clone size: -
D gene: -
CDR3 length: 14
CDR3 protein: CAWSVPGRPGEQYF
CDR3 DNA: TGTGCCTGGAGTGTTCCCGGACGGCCTGGCGAGCAGTACTTC

J gene: TRBJ2-1
V gene: TRBV5-5
clone size: -
D gene: -
CDR3 length: 15
CDR3 protein: CASSLAVGSNNEQFF
CDR3 DNA: TGTGCCAGCAGCTTGGCGGTCGGCTCTAACAATGAGCAGTTCTTC

J gene: TRBJ2-1
V gene: TRBV2
clone size: -
D gene: TRBD2
CDR3 length: 18
CDR3 protein: CASSEISGTSKSYNEQFF
CDR3 DNA: TGTGCCAGCAGTGAGATATCCGGGACTAGCAAATCCTACAATGAGCAGTTCTTC

J gene: TRBJ2-1
V gene: TRBV9
clone size: -
D gene: -
CDR3 length: 15
CDR3 protein: CASSAKGSSYNEQFF
CDR3 DNA: TGTGCCAGCAGCGCCAAGGGGAGCTCCTACAATGAGCAGTTCTTC

J gene: TRBJ2-2
V gene: TRBV28
clone size: -
D gene: -
CDR3 length: 17
CDR3 protein: CASSTDDAVSNTGELFF
CDR3 DNA: TGTGCCAGCAGTACCGATGACGCCGTATCGAACACCGGGGAGCTGTTTTTT

J gene: TRBJ1-2
V gene: TRBV6-1
clone size: -
D gene: -
CDR3 length: 15
CDR3 protein: CASSEPVQGNYGYTF
CDR3 DNA: TGTGCCAGCAGTGAACCAGTTCAAGGGAACTATGGCTACACCTTC

J gene: TRBJ1-1
V gene: TRBV20-1
clone size: -
D gene: -
CDR3 length: 11
CDR3 protein: CSNVRNTEAFF
CDR3 DNA: TGCAGTAACGTTAGGAACACTGAAGCTTTCTTT

J gene: TRBJ2-5
V gene: TRBV7-9
clone size: -
D gene: -
CDR3 length: 14
CDR3 protein: CAWGGQAYQETQYF
CDR3 DNA: TGTGCCTGGGGGGGACAGGCTTACCAAGAGACCCAGTACTTC

J gene: TRBJ2-1
V gene: TRBV12-3/TRBV12-4
clone size: -
D gene: -
CDR3 length: 13
CDR3 protein: CASSLGQGDEQFF
CDR3 DNA: TGTGCCAGCAGTTTGGGGCAGGGTGATGAGCAGTTCTTC

J gene: TRBJ1-2
V gene: TRBV11-2
clone size: -
D gene: -
CDR3 length: 14
CDR3 protein: CASSFRGQGYGYTF
CDR3 DNA: TGTGCCAGCAGCTTTCGGGGGCAGGGCTATGGCTACACCTTC

J gene: TRBJ1-2
V gene: TRBV9
clone size: -
D gene: TRBD1
CDR3 length: 14
CDR3 protein: CASSATQGAGGYTF
CDR3 DNA: TGTGCCAGCAGCGCGACACAGGGGGCTGGTGGCTACACCTTC

J gene: TRBJ1-1
V gene: TRBV11-1
clone size: -
D gene: -
CDR3 length: 14
CDR3 protein: CASSGDIMNTEAFF
CDR3 DNA: TGTGCCAGCAGCGGGGACATCATGAACACTGAAGCTTTCTTT